This paragraph reports one T cell receptor (beta chain). The antigen is not known. The entry originates in a study of cytomegalovirus exposure and HLA in healthy donors. The PCR was carried out with 60 Vbeta primers and 13 Jbeta primers. The method was immunoSEQ multiplex PCR; TCRdb's version includes in-frame clones alone and lacks a portion of them. This table holds under 70,000 clones, about three quarters found once. Study findings and constraints: A later analysis by the authors found several of the most significant clusters apparently linked to common viral pathogens. Reportedly, cytomegalovirus status was diagnosed with high sensitivity and specificity.

The CDR3 spans 13 residues. Germline V gene lookup returns CDR1 SQVTM and CDR2 ANQGSEA. This TCR was sampled from a female donor in good health and CMV-seronegative. The sample taken for sequencing was PBMCs. The chain joins TRBV29-1 to TRBJ1-1; 8 bases match TRBD1. CDR3 bases: TGCAGGAGGACAGGGACCATGAACACTGAAGCTTTCTTT. Residues: CRRTGTMNTEAFF.